These 9 T cell receptor beta chains came from one sample sequenced in a study of cytomegalovirus exposure and HLA in healthy donors. Vbeta (60) and Jbeta (13) primers were used in the PCR. Repertoires were generated with immunoSEQ multiplex PCR, while TCRdb's copy carries only in-frame clones and drops some. The sample carries 150,000 to 200,000 clones, 77% recorded once. Source material: PBMCs. These receptors originate from a woman in her sixties in good health and CMV-seropositive.

The V call is TRBV28, the J call TRBJ2-2; D is perhaps TRBD1 (5 bases). This CDR3 contains 15 residues. Germline V gene data show CDR1 as MDHEN and CDR2 as SYDVKM. V dropped 3 bases and J dropped 6 bases, with 14 bases sitting between them. DNA for the CDR3: TGTGCCAGCAGTTTCCCCCTAGGGGAATCCGGGGAGCTGTTTTTT. Protein product: CASSFPLGESGELFF.

Remarks on this clone: Other DNA sequences in the same sample also yield this CDR3. The V and J genes are TRBV9 and TRBJ2-7; 10 bases map to TRBD2. The CDR3 totals 15 residues. Trimming cost V 0 bases and J 2 bases; bases outside gene matches: 2. Germline V gives CDR1 SGDLS, CDR2 YYNGEE. CDR3 protein: CASSVASGGPYEQYF. CDR3 nucleotides: TGTGCCAGCAGCGTAGCTAGCGGGGGACCCTACGAGCAGTACTTC. Filled out from reference TRBV9 and TRBJ2-7, the complete variable domain reads DSGVTQTPKHLITATGQRVTLRCSPRSGDLSVYWYQQSLDQGLQFLIQYYNGEERAKGNILERFSAQQFPDLHSELNLSSLELGDSALYFCASSVASGGPYEQYFGPGTRLTVT.

On this clone: The junction does not match germline at one end; this may be a read error. V and J are TRBV30 and TRBJ2-7; D might be TRBD1 (6 bases). Per germline, CDR1 GTSNPN and CDR2 SVGIG (reference sequence). The CDR3 sequence is 16 residues long. The CDR3 DNA follows: TGTGCCCGGAGTGTAGGGGCGTTGGGACAAAGCTACGAGCAGTACTTC. This gives the protein CARSVGALGQSYEQYF.

This clone came up a few times. V and J are TRBV5-1 and TRBJ2-1; the match to TRBD2 covers 9 bases. Germline CDR1 reads SGHRS; CDR2 reads YFSETQ. Unmatched junction bases numbered 15, after V lost 1 base and J lost 7 bases. The CDR3 runs 18 residues. CDR3 residues: CASSLKHAAGGIQNEQFF. The CDR3 DNA follows: TGCGCCAGCAGCTTGAAGCACGCAGCGGGAGGTATCCAGAATGAGCAGTTCTTC. The full variable domain, rest sourced from reference TRBV5-1 and TRBJ2-1, is KAGVTQTPRYLIKTRGQQVTLSCSPISGHRSVSWYQQTPGQGLQFLFEYFSETQRNKGNFPGRFSGRQFSNSRSEMNVSTLELGDSALYLCASSLKHAAGGIQNEQFFGPGTRLTVL.

This clone appeared a single time. This chain uses TRBV10-3 with TRBJ2-3, with 10 bases fitting TRBD1. The ends lost 7 bases at V and 7 bases at J; junction bases unmatched: 8. CDR3 size: 14 residues. Germline V lookup: CDR1 ENHRY, CDR2 SYGVKD. CDR3 in DNA: TGTGCCATCATCCTGGACAGGGGGGAAAATACGCAGTATTTT. Translated: CAIILDRGENTQYF.

In DNA form, the CDR3 reads TGTGCCAGCAGTTACGCGACAGGGAGCTATGGCTACACCTTC. It specifies CASSYATGSYGYTF. The rearrangement uses TRBV6-5 and TRBJ1-2, with 7 bases aligning to TRBD1. This CDR3 comprises 14 residues. V was pared by 2 bases and J by 4 bases, with 4 bases of the junction left unmatched. The germline CDR1 and CDR2 sequences are MNHEY and SVGAGI.

The gene calls are TRBV30 and TRBJ1-5, with unresolved D. Germline V lookup: CDR1 GTSNPN, CDR2 SVGIG (reference sequence). CDR3 length equals 15 residues. The V end lost 4 bases, the J end lost 3 bases, and 16 bases lay between the germline ends. The CDR3 bases are TGTGCCTGGAACACGGGAGGTCACGACAATCAGCCCCAGCATTTT. Protein product: CAWNTGGHDNQPQHF.

The V gene is TRBV13, the J gene TRBJ2-1; TRBD2 agrees at 10 bases. V lost 2 bases, J lost 9 bases, and 16 bases stayed unmatched. CDR3 length equals 18 residues. CDR1 is PRHDT and CDR2 is FYEKMQ in the germline V gene (reference sequence). CDR3 nucleotide sequence: TGTGCCAGCAGCTTATTGACCTTTCTCGCTAGCGGGGGTATTGAGCAGTTCTTC. This gives the protein CASSLLTFLASGGIEQFF.

The V call is TRBV13, the J call TRBJ2-7, with D perhaps TRBD1 (6 bases). The CDR3 consists of 13 residues. The germline gives CDR1 PRHDT, CDR2 FYEKMQ (reference sequence). Trimming removed 5 bases at V and 5 bases at J, with 13 bases between. CDR3 amino acids: CASSPKQGNEQYF. In nucleotides, the CDR3 is TGTGCCAGCAGCCCCAAACAGGGAAACGAGCAGTACTTC.